The subject of this entry is one T cell receptor (beta chain). This specimen belongs to a study of T cell responses to AZD1222 COVID-19 vaccine. Assay: immunoSEQ multiplex PCR; the TCRdb copy retains only in-frame clones and omits some. The data hold about 160,000 clones, with about 91% observed a single time. V gave up 3 bases and J gave up 12 bases, with 24 bases separating them. This CDR3 comprises 15 residues. From germline, CDR1 is SQVTM and CDR2 ANQGSEA. The sequencing used peripheral blood, collected on day 0 of MenACWY control vaccination. The gene calls are TRBV29-1 and TRBJ2-1; the D gene is possibly TRBD2 (6 bases). This receptor was identified in an adult in good health. The CDR3 reads CSVDTLLAEGPGQFF. The CDR3 coding sequence is TGCAGCGTTGACACACTTTTAGCGGAGGGACCGGGGCAGTTCTTC.